These 13 T cell receptor beta chains were sequenced from one sample in a study of shared clonotypes between healthy human individuals. Assay: immunoSEQ multiplex PCR; the TCRdb copy retains only in-frame clones and omits some. Of about 1,900,000 clones listed, less than 95% are singletons. Terminally differentiated effector memory CD45RA+ cells were excluded from the naive CD8 cells, which were CD45RO-negative and positively selected for CCR7. The sample comprised naive CD8+ T cells sorted from blood. Source of these receptors: a man younger than 30 in good health.

This sequence joins TRBV7-8 and TRBJ2-4, with 8 positions matching TRBD2. Germline loops: CDR1 SGHVS, CDR2 FQNEAQ. The CDR3 has 16 amino acids. The trim removed 1 base at V and 1 base at J, leaving 3 bases unmatched. CDR3 bases: TGTGCCAGCAGCTTAGTGGGACTAGGGGCCAAAAACATTCAGTACTTC. It codes for CASSLVGLGAKNIQYF.

This chain joins TRBV10-2 and TRBJ2-7, with unresolved D. With 6 bases removed from V and 7 bases from J, the gap between germline ends came to 19 bases. This CDR3 region has 14 residues. Germline loops: CDR1 WSHSY, CDR2 SAAADI. The CDR3 is CASSLGFPSAEQYF. Here the CDR3 DNA reads TGCGCCAGCAGCCTCGGGTTTCCCTCCGCGGAGCAGTACTTC.

The chain uses TRBV28 and TRBJ2-4; 15 positions match TRBD2. V dropped 4 bases and J dropped 0; count of bases not matched to a gene: 7. CDR1 is MDHEN and CDR2 is SYDVKM in the germline V gene. CDR3 length: 19 amino acids. DNA of the CDR3: TGTGCCAGCAGTTATTGGACTAGCGGGGGGGACTTAGCCAAAAACATTCAGTACTTC. Encoded protein: CASSYWTSGGDLAKNIQYF.

The chain has TRBV4-3 and TRBJ2-1; D tentatively reads TRBD1 or TRBD2 (5 bases each). Germline CDR1 reads LGHNA; CDR2 reads YSLEER. Trimming removed 0 bases at V and 2 bases at J, with 14 bases between. The CDR3 runs to 17 residues. The CDR3 protein is CASSQDHRSGAYNEQFF. The CDR3 DNA reads as TGCGCCAGCAGCCAAGATCACAGGAGCGGCGCCTACAATGAGCAGTTCTTC.

The chain joins TRBV27 to TRBJ2-3, with D uncertain. The germline CDR1 and CDR2 sequences are MNHEY and SMNVEV (reference sequence). This CDR3 spans 16 amino acids. V was shortened by 6 bases and J by 2 bases, with 18 bases between the two germline ends. CDR3 bases: TGTGCCAGCAGCCCCTTCAGACGATCCGACACAGATACGCAGTATTTT. It specifies CASSPFRRSDTDTQYF.

This clone was observed a few times. The same CDR3 can be traced to other DNA sequences in this sample. The chain uses TRBV7-9 and TRBJ1-5, with D possibly being TRBD1 (5 bases). Germline V gene sequence: CDR1 SEHNR, CDR2 FQNEAQ (reference sequence). Trimming shortened V by 3 bases and J by 4 bases, and 10 bases separated the two germline ends. This CDR3 has 14 residues. The chain's CDR3 is CASSLGEGNQPQHF. For the CDR3, the DNA is TGTGCCAGCAGCTTGGGGGAGGGTAATCAGCCCCAGCATTTT. Together with reference TRBV7-9 and TRBJ1-5, the CDR3 gives the full variable domain: DTGVSQNPRHKITKRGQNVTFRCDPISEHNRLYWYRQTLGQGPEFLTYFQNEAQLEKSRLLSDRFSAERPKGSFSTLEIQRTEQGDSAMYLCASSLGEGNQPQHFGDGTRLSIL.

The chain carries TRBV4-1 and TRBJ1-2; the match to TRBD1 covers 7 bases. Trimming took 4 bases from V and 5 from J; bases not matched to a gene: 10. This CDR3 spans 15 amino acids. Germline CDR1 MGHRA, CDR2 YSYEKL. The chain's CDR3 is CASSLGTEGVYGYTF. CDR3 nucleotides: TGCGCCAGCAGCCTCGGGACAGAAGGGGTTTATGGCTACACCTTC.

The rearrangement joins TRBV6-1 to TRBJ2-3; 10 bases fit TRBD2. Germline lookup yields CDR1 MNHNS and CDR2 SASEGT. V trimming: 4 bases; J trimming: 2 bases; junction bases outside the gene matches: 6. The CDR3 extends over 16 amino acids. This chain's CDR3 is CASSAPLAGHTDTQYF. The CDR3 nucleotides read TGTGCCAGCAGTGCACCACTAGCGGGACACACAGATACGCAGTATTTT.

This chain uses TRBV11-3 with TRBJ2-1; TRBD2 aligns across 7 bases. Losses at the gene ends were 5 bases for V and 0 bases for J; bases not matched to a gene: 10. Germline V gene lookup returns CDR1 SGHNT and CDR2 YENEEA. The CDR3 totals 17 residues. The CDR3 loop is CASSPRGVGGSYNEQFF. CDR3 sequence (DNA): TGTGCCAGCAGCCCCCGGGGGGTGGGGGGCTCCTACAATGAGCAGTTCTTC. Drawing the rest from reference TRBV11-3 and TRBJ2-1, the complete variable domain is EAGVVQSPRYKIIEKKQPVAFWCNPISGHNTLYWYLQNLGQGPELLIRYENEEAVDDSQLPKDRFSAERLKGVDSTLKIQPAELGDSAVYLCASSPRGVGGSYNEQFFGPGTRLTVL.

This clone was seen a single time. The rearrangement uses TRBV6-5 and TRBJ2-2, with a tentative D call TRBD1 (6 bases). This CDR3 has 13 amino acids. V was pared by 7 bases and J by 6 bases, with 12 bases between. Germline V gives CDR1 MNHEY, CDR2 SVGAGI. The CDR3 DNA is TGTGCCAGCACCCCACAGGGCCCCGGGGAGCTGTTTTTT. Protein sequence: CASTPQGPGELFF.

V and J are TRBV19 and TRBJ1-1; 10 positions agree with TRBD1. CDR3 size: 17 residues. Germline V gives CDR1 LNHDA, CDR2 SQIVND (reference sequence). Germline trimming cut 3 bases from V and 0 bases from J; bases unmatched to any gene: 7. The CDR3 DNA reads TGTGCCAGTAGTATCCGGTGGGGACAGGGGATGAACACTGAAGCTTTCTTT. Translated, it gives CASSIRWGQGMNTEAFF. The complete variable domain, with remaining parts taken from reference TRBV19 and TRBJ1-1, reads DGGITQSPKYLFRKEGQNVTLSCEQNLNHDAMYWYRQDPGQGLRLIYYSQIVNDFQKGDIAEGYSVSREKKESFPLTVTSAQKNPTAFYLCASSIRWGQGMNTEAFFGQGTRLTVV.

This rearrangement joins TRBV13 to TRBJ2-1; no clear D. The V gene lost 1 base and the J gene lost 2 bases, with 9 bases spanning the gap. Germline assignment: CDR1 PRHDT and CDR2 FYEKMQ (reference sequence). The CDR3 consists of 15 residues. The CDR3 DNA reads TGTGCCAGCAGCTTAGAGGCTCTACCCTACAATGAGCAGTTCTTC. It is translated as CASSLEALPYNEQFF.

The gene calls are TRBV6-5 and TRBJ1-1; D is ambiguous. Germline V gene data show CDR1 as MNHEY and CDR2 as SVGAGI. Trimming pared 0 bases from V and 3 bases from J, leaving 11 bases between. The CDR3 sequence is 15 residues long. For the CDR3, the DNA is TGTGCCAGCAGTTACTCGAGGTCGGCTTACACTGAAGCTTTCTTT. It yields the protein CASSYSRSAYTEAFF.